This T cell receptor beta chain was found in a study of T cells expressing NK-cell markers. Study in general: Investigators obtained TCR beta repertoires from sorted CD3+CD56+NKG2C+, CD3+CD56+NKG2C- and CD3+CD56-NKG2C+ T cells. Notes on the study in general: The same clonotypes also predominated in the CD3+CD56-NKG2C+ fraction of several donors. HCMV specificity was not established for the expanded NKG2C+ T cell clones.

About this clonotype: No antigen is known for it.

TCRdb reworked the 5' RACE reads into one entry per CDR3 protein, no DNA. The specimen's table records 250,000 to 300,000 distinct CDR3 sequences. Germline CDR1 reads MNHEY; CDR2 reads SVGEGT. The CDR3 sequence is 20 residues long. V is TRBV6-2 or TRBV6-3 and J is TRBJ2-7; TCRdb's D call of TRBD2 is untestable without DNA. Input material: blood T cells: a sorted CD56 or NKG2C T cell subset, CD4+ or CD8+ T cells, or bulk PBMC T cells (not recorded which). The clonotype was recovered from a man younger than 30 in good health. CDR3 amino acids: CASSYSWTSGSIHTTYEQYF.